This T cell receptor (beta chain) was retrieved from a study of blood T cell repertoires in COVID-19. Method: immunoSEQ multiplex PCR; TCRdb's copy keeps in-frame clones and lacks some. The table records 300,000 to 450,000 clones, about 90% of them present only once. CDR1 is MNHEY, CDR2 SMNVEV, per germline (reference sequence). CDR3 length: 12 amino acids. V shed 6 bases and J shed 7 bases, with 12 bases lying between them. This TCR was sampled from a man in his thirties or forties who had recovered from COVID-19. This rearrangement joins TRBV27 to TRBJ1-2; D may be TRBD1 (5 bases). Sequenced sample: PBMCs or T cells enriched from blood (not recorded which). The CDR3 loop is CASRPGIGGYTF. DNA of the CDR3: TGTGCCAGCAGGCCAGGGATAGGTGGCTACACCTTC.